The clone carrying this TCR beta chain was recorded many times. The antigen remains undetermined. This specimen comes from a study of shared clonotypes between healthy human individuals. Study-wide context: Each donor had three CD4 naive, three CD4 memory, two CD8 naive and one CD8 memory plate.

TCRdb keeps only in-frame clones here, not all; method: immunoSEQ multiplex PCR. The sample lists 950,000 to 1,100,000 clones, about 80% occurring once. CDR3 length equals 13 residues. V lost 4 bases and J 8 bases, leaving 14 bases between the germline ends. Looked up from germline, CDR1 is SGHTA and CDR2 is FQGNSA. General study results and limits: Sharing of clonotypes among donors was expected to vary with sequencing depth.

The chain is built from TRBV7-2 and TRBJ1-1; D ambiguous. The sequence was collected from a man aged 18 to 30 in good health. Some clones in this sample may be carry-over from other donors' samples. The sample taken for sequencing was memory CD4+ T cells from PBMCs. Subset reported: CD45RA-negative fraction. This CDR3 reads CASSSRAGSEAFF. The CDR3 coding sequence is TGTGCCAGCAGCTCCCGGGCGGGGTCCGAAGCTTTCTTT.